This TCR beta chain is from a study of vaccination effects on CD4 cells after COVID-19. Data came from immunoSEQ multiplex PCR; TCRdb stores just in-frame clones and leaves some out. This sample has tens of thousands of clones; roughly four fifths occur once, and the top ten carry 5%. V lost 0 bases, J lost 5 bases, and 8 bases lay in between. Germline V gives CDR1 SGHAT, CDR2 FQNNGV. The CDR3 consists of 13 residues. About this clone: Antigen unknown.

Expansion of antigen-specific CD4+ T cells with viral peptide pools was carried out by the ViraFEST assay before sequencing. Cultured cells yielded isolated CD4+ T cells after 10 days. The study found no prior SARS-CoV-2 infection in the vaccine recipients, who tested negative for nucleocapsid antibodies. J is TRBJ2-7 and V is TRBV11-2, with D possibly matching TRBD2 (6 bases). Sample: CD4+ T cells from PBMCs cultured with SARS-CoV-2 spike peptides, taken before COVID-19 vaccination. The sequence was collected from a human donor who received a COVID-19 vaccine. CDR3 region: CASSLDGRHEQYF. The DNA for the CDR3 is TGTGCCAGCAGCTTAGACGGGAGACACGAGCAGTACTTC.